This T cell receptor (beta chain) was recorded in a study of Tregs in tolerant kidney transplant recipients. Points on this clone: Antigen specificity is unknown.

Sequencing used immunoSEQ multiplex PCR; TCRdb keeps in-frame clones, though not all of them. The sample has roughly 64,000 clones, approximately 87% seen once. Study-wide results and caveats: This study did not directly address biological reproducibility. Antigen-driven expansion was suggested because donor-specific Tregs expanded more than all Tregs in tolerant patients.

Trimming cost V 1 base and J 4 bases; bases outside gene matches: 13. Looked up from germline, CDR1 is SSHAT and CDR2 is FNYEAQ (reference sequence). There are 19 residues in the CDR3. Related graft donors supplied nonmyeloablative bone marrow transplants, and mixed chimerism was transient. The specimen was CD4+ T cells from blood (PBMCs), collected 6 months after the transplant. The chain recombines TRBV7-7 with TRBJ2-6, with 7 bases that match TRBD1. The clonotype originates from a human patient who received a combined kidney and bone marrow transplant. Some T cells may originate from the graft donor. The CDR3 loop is CASSLGGRGRTPGANVLTF. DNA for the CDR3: TGTGCCAGCAGCTTAGGTGGTAGGGGGCGAACCCCCGGGGCCAACGTCCTGACTTTC.